This TCR beta chain was observed in a study of T cell responses to AZD1222 COVID-19 vaccine. Whole-study findings and limits: Possibly, clonal diversity was underestimated; donors were largely white British and included more females. Among those given AZD1222, only 6 or 7 were seropositive at baseline.

Some clones are missing from TCRdb's copy, which holds only in-frame ones; the method was immunoSEQ multiplex PCR. The sample includes 100,000 to 150,000 clones, 85% to 90% of them seen just once. V shed 5 bases, J shed 7 bases, and the junction held 10 bases outside the gene matches. The germline V gene encodes CDR1 SGHVS and CDR2 FNYEAQ. This CDR3 contains 15 residues. Comments on this clone: Its specificity is not known.

V and J are TRBV7-6 and TRBJ1-2; 10 bases are a match to TRBD1. Sequencing was performed on peripheral blood, taken 28 days after the second AZD1222 dose. This clonotype was obtained from an adult who received the AZD1222 COVID-19 vaccine. CDR3 sequence: CASSPGGQGTAGYTF. The CDR3 nucleotides are TGTGCCAGCAGCCCAGGGGGACAGGGGACGGCTGGCTACACCTTC.